Shown below are 10 T cell receptor beta chains from a single sample sequenced in a study of cytomegalovirus exposure and HLA in healthy donors. The PCR had 60 Vbeta and 13 Jbeta primers. Measured with immunoSEQ multiplex PCR; TCRdb has only the in-frame clones, and not every one. The sample includes 150,000 or so clones, around 78% of them seen just once. The sequencing sample was made of PBMCs. These TCRs come from a woman between 18 and 29 years old in good health and CMV-seronegative.

This clone has a handful of counts. This chain links TRBV4-3 with TRBJ1-6; 9 nucleotides line up with TRBD1. V lost 2 bases and J lost 6; bases outside the gene matches: 20. The CDR3 has 21 residues. Looked up from germline, CDR1 is LGHNA and CDR2 is YSLEER. The CDR3 nucleotides are TGCGCCAGCAGCCAACGTCCACGGGACAGGGATGGGCTCCTTCGTAATTCACCCCTCCACTTT. Translated: CASSQRPRDRDGLLRNSPLHF.

J is TRBJ2-2 and V is TRBV18, with a weak D call TRBD1 (5 bases). The germline V gene encodes CDR1 KGHSH and CDR2 LQKENI. This CDR3 region has 16 residues. The V gene lost 2 bases and the J gene lost 1 base, with 11 bases spanning the gap. The CDR3 is CASSPGQGRNTGELFF. DNA for the CDR3: TGTGCCAGCTCACCAGGGCAGGGAAGGAACACCGGGGAGCTGTTTTTT.

This clone was recorded a few times. This chain uses TRBV7-9 with TRBJ1-6; D gene uncertain. V dropped 4 bases and J dropped 7 bases, with 14 bases sitting between them. The CDR3 contains 15 residues. Germline V gene sequence: CDR1 SEHNR, CDR2 FQNEAQ (reference sequence). The CDR3 region has the DNA TGTGCCAGCAGCTCATTCCGGTTCTGGAATTCACCCCTCCACTTT. Encoded protein: CASSSFRFWNSPLHF.

The rearrangement joins TRBV28 to TRBJ1-4; 7 bases map to TRBD1. The germline V gene encodes CDR1 MDHEN and CDR2 SYDVKM. This CDR3 has 17 residues. V was pared by 5 bases and J by 0 bases, with 9 bases of the junction left unmatched. The CDR3 is CASSQTGWHATNEKLFF. The CDR3, as DNA: TGTGCCAGCAGTCAGACAGGGTGGCATGCAACTAATGAAAAACTGTTTTTT.

Worth noting for this clone: Germline is not matched at one junction end, which may reflect a read error. The V call is TRBV7-7, the J call TRBJ2-2; the D gene is possibly TRBD1 (7 bases). The CDR3 has 14 amino acids. Germline V gives CDR1 SSHAT, CDR2 FNYEAQ (reference sequence). The CDR3 sequence is CASSSQGGTGELFF. CDR3 bases: TGTGCTAGCAGTTCTCAGGGGGGAACCGGGGAGCTGTTTTTT.

This clone was recorded once. The chain combines TRBV7-3 with TRBJ2-5, with a tentative D call TRBD2 (6 bases). Germline assignment: CDR1 SGHTA and CDR2 FQGTGA. The length of the CDR3 is 14 residues. The ends were cut back, 1 base at V and 1 base at J, with 7 bases in the middle. The CDR3 bases are TGTGCCAGCAGCTTAAGCGGGGCCCAAGAGACCCAGTACTTC. It encodes CASSLSGAQETQYF.

The V gene is TRBV29-1, the J gene TRBJ1-1; D is possibly TRBD1 (5 bases). This CDR3 has 13 amino acids. Trimming cost V 6 bases and J 4 bases, with 15 bases left between them. Germline V lookup: CDR1 SQVTM, CDR2 ANQGSEA. CDR3 sequence reads: CSVTKQGITEAFF. CDR3 coding DNA: TGCAGCGTGACCAAGCAGGGAATCACTGAAGCTTTCTTT.

The V and J genes are TRBV4-3 and TRBJ2-1; no firm D call. Germline assignment: CDR1 LGHNA and CDR2 YSLEER. There are 15 residues in the CDR3. Trimming took 1 base from V and 0 from J, leaving 7 bases between them. CDR3 in amino acids: CASSQAPDSYNEQFF. CDR3 nucleotides: TGCGCCAGCAGCCAAGCACCAGACTCCTACAATGAGCAGTTCTTC.

This chain joins TRBV6-5 and TRBJ1-3, with D uncertain. The CDR3 runs 15 residues. CDR1 and CDR2 (germline): MNHEY, SVGAGI. The V gene lost 5 bases and the J gene lost 0 bases, with 11 bases spanning the gap. The CDR3 DNA reads TGTGCCAGCAGTCCTGACTTTTCCTCTGGAAACACCATATATTTT. Its protein is CASSPDFSSGNTIYF.

V is TRBV29-1 and J is TRBJ2-5; 14 bases agree with TRBD2. CDR1 SQVTM and CDR2 ANQGSEA come from the germline V gene. The V segment lost 2 bases and the J segment 3 bases; nucleotides outside the gene matches: 8. The CDR3 sequence is 17 residues long. The DNA for the CDR3 is TGCAGCGTTGAATCGGTTGGGACTAGCGGGAGTAAAGAGACCCAGTACTTC. Encoded protein: CSVESVGTSGSKETQYF.